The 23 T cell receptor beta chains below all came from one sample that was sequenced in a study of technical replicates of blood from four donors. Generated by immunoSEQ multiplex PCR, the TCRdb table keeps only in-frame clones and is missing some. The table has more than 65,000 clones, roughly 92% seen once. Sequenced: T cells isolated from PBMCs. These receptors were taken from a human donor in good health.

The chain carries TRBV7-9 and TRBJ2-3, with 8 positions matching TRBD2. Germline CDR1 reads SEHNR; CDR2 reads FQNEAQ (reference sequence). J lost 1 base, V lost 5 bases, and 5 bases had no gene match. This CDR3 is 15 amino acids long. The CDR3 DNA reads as TGTGCCAGCAGCCCCCCGACTAGCGGCACAGATACGCAGTATTTT. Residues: CASSPPTSGTDTQYF.

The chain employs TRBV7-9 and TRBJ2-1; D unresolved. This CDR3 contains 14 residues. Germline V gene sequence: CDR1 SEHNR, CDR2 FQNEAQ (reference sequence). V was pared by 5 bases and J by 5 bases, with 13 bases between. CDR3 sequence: CASSPLFRNNEQFF. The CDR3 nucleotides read TGTGCCAGCAGCCCCCTTTTCAGAAACAATGAGCAGTTCTTC.

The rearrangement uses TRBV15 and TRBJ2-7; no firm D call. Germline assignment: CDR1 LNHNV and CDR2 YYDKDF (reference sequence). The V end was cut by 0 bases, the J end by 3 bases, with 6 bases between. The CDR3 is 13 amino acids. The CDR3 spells CATSRDHGYEQYF. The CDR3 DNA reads TGTGCCACCAGCAGAGATCACGGCTACGAGCAGTACTTC.

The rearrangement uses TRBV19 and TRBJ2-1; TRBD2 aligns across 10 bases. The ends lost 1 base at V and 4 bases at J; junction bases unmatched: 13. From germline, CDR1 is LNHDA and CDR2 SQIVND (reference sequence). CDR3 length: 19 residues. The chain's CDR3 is CASSIGGAVVLAGYNEQFF. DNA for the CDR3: TGTGCCAGTAGTATAGGGGGGGCGGTAGTACTAGCGGGATACAATGAGCAGTTCTTC.

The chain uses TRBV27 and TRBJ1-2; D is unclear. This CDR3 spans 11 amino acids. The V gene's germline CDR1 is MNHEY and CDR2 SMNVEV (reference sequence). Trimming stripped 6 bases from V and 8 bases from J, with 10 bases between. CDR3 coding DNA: TGTGCCAGCAGAGACAACCTGGGCTACACCTTC. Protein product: CASRDNLGYTF.

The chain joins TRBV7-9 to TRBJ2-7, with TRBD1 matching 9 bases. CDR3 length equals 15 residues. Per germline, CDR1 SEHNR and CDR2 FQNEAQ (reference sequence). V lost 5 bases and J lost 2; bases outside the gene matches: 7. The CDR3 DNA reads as TGTGCCAGCAGCGCCCCCGGGACAGGGCCCTACGAGCAGTACTTC. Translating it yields CASSAPGTGPYEQYF.

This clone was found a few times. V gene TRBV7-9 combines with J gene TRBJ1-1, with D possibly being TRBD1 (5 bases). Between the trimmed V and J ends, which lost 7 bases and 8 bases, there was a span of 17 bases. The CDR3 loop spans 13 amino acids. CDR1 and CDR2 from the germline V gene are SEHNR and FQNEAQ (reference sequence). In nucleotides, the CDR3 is TGTGCCAGCACCAAAAGTCAGGGTGGAGAAGCTTTCTTT. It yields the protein CASTKSQGGEAFF.

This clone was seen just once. CDR3 sequence (DNA): TGTGCCAATCCGGGACATCTGAACACTGAAGCTTTCTTT. The encoded protein is CANPGHLNTEAFF. The rearrangement joins TRBV2 to TRBJ1-1; D is possibly TRBD1 (6 bases). V was trimmed by 10 bases and J by 0 bases, leaving 12 bases between them. Germline V gene data show CDR1 as SNHLY and CDR2 as FYNNEI. CDR3 length equals 13 residues.

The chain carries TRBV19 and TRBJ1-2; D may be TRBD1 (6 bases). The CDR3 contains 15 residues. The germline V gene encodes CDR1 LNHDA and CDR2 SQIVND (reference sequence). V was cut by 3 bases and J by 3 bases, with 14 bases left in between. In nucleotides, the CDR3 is TGTGCCAGTAGTATGTTAGGACAGAGCCACTATGGCTACACCTTC. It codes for CASSMLGQSHYGYTF.

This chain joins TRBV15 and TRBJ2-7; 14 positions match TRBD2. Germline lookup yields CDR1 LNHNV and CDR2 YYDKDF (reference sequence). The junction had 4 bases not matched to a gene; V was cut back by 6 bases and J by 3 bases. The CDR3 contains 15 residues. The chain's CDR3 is CATRGTSGRDYEQYF. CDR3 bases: TGTGCCACCAGGGGGACTAGCGGGAGAGACTACGAGCAGTACTTC.

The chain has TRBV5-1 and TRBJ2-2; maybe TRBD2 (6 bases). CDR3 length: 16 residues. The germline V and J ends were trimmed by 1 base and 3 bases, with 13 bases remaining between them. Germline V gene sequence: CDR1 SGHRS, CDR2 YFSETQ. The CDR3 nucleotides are TGCGCCAGCAGCTTGCGATTGAGACTAGACACCGGGGAGCTGTTTTTT. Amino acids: CASSLRLRLDTGELFF.

The CDR3 reads CASSPSSGLYNEQFF. CDR3 DNA sequence: TGTGCCAGCAGCCCATCTAGCGGGCTTTACAATGAGCAGTTCTTC. The chain couples TRBV11-2 to TRBJ2-1; 8 nucleotides align to TRBD2. This CDR3 has 15 amino acids. V shed 5 bases and J 4 bases; nucleotides not matched to a gene: 7. In germline, CDR1 is SGHAT, CDR2 FQNNGV.

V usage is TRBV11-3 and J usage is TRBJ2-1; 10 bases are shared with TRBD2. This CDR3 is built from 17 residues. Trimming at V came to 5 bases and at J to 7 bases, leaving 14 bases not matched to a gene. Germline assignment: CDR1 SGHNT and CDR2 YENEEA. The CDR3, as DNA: TGTGCCAGCAGCCCGACCGGGACTAGCGTTAGTGAGAATGAGCAGTTCTTC. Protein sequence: CASSPTGTSVSENEQFF.

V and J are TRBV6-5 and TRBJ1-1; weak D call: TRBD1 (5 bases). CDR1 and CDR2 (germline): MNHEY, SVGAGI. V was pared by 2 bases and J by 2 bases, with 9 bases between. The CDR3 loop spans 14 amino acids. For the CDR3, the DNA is TGTGCCAGCAGTTACATCGGGGGAAACACTGAAGCTTTCTTT. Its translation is CASSYIGGNTEAFF.

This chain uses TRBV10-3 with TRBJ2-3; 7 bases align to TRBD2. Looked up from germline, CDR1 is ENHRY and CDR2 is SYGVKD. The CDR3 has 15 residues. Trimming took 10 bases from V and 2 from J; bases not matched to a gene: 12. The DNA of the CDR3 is TGTGCCACCACAGAATCAAGCGGGGACACAGATACGCAGTATTTT. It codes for CATTESSGDTDTQYF.

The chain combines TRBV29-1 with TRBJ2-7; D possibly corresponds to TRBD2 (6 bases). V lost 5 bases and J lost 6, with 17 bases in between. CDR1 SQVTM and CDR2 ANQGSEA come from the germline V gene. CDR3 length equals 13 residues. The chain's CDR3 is CSVSRGYNGEQYF. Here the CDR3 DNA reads TGCAGCGTTTCTCGGGGGTATAATGGCGAGCAGTACTTC.

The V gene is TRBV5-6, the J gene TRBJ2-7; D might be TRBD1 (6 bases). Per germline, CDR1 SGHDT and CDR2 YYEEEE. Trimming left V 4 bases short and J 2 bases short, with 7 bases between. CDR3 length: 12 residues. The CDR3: CASSRQAYEQYF. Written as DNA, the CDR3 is TGTGCCAGCAGCCGACAGGCCTACGAGCAGTACTTC.

The CDR3 DNA reads TGTGCCAGCAGCTTAGCGCTTAGCGGGAGTGGTGATGAGCAGTTCTTC. Protein product: CASSLALSGSGDEQFF. The genes are TRBV7-9 and TRBJ2-1; 9 bases fit TRBD2. CDR3 length: 16 amino acids. The germline gives CDR1 SEHNR, CDR2 FQNEAQ (reference sequence). The ends lost 0 bases at V and 8 bases at J; junction bases unmatched: 8.

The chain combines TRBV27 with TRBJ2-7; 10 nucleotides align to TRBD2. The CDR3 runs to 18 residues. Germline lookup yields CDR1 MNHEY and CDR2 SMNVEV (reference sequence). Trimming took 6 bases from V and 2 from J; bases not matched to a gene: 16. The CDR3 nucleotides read TGTGCCAGCAGCCCATACTTTTTAGTAGCGGGAGGAACCTACGAGCAGTACTTC. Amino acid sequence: CASSPYFLVAGGTYEQYF.

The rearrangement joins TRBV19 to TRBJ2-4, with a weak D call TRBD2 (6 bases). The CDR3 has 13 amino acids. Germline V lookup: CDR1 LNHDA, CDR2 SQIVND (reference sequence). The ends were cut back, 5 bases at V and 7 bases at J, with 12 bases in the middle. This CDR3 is CASSSERGNIQYF. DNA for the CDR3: TGTGCCAGTAGTTCGGAACGGGGGAACATTCAGTACTTC.

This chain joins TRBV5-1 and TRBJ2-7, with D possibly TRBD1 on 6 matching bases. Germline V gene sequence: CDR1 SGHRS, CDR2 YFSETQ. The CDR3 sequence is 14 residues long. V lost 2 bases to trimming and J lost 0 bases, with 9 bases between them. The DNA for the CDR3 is TGCGCCAGCAGCTTAGGGGACACCTCCTACGAGCAGTACTTC. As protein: CASSLGDTSYEQYF.

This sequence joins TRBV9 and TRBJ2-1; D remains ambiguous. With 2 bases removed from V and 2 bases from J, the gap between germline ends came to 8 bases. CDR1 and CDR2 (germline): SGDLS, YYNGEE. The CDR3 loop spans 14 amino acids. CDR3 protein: CASSVRSTYNEQFF. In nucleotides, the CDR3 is TGTGCCAGCAGCGTTCGTTCTACCTACAATGAGCAGTTCTTC.

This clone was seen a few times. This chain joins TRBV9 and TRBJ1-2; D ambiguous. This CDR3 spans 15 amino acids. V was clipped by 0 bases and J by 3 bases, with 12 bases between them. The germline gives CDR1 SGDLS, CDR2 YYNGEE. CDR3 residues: CASSVDPYSYYGYTF. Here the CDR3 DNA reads TGTGCCAGCAGCGTAGACCCTTACAGCTACTATGGCTACACCTTC. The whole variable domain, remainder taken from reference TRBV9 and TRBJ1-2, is DSGVTQTPKHLITATGQRVTLRCSPRSGDLSVYWYQQSLDQGLQFLIQYYNGEERAKGNILERFSAQQFPDLHSELNLSSLELGDSALYFCASSVDPYSYYGYTFGSGTRLTVV.